The source of this TCR beta chain is a study of cytomegalovirus exposure and HLA in healthy donors. Overall study results and limits: A previous analysis found most TCR beta V segments productive roughly 87% or roughly 30% of the time. The classifier, whose performance was assessed in both the original and validation cohorts, reportedly diagnosed cytomegalovirus status with high specificity and sensitivity. Accurate HLA-A and HLA-B prediction from TCR beta sequences was reported for most subjects.

Primers: 60 Vbeta forward and 13 Jbeta reverse. The assay was immunoSEQ multiplex PCR, and TCRdb's table has in-frame clones only and misses some. The profile shows around 200,000 clones, about three quarters of them singletons. Points on this clone: Its target is unknown.

This TCR was recovered from a female donor in good health and CMV-seronegative. Input material: PBMCs.

The CDR3 DNA sequence: TGTGCCTGGACTAGCGACTCCTACGAGCAGTACTTC. Protein sequence: CAWTSDSYEQYF. V is TRBV30 and J is TRBJ2-7; the D gene is possibly TRBD2 (6 bases). The V and J ends lost 4 bases and 0 bases respectively, with 7 bases between them. This CDR3 is built from 12 residues. Germline CDR1 GTSNPN, CDR2 SVGIG (reference sequence). The whole variable domain, filled in from reference TRBV30 and TRBJ2-7, reads SQTIHQWPATLVQPVGSPLSLECTVEGTSNPNLYWYRQAAGRGLQLLFYSVGIGQISSEVPQNLSASRPQDRQFILSSKKLLLSDSGFYLCAWTSDSYEQYFGPGTRLTVT.